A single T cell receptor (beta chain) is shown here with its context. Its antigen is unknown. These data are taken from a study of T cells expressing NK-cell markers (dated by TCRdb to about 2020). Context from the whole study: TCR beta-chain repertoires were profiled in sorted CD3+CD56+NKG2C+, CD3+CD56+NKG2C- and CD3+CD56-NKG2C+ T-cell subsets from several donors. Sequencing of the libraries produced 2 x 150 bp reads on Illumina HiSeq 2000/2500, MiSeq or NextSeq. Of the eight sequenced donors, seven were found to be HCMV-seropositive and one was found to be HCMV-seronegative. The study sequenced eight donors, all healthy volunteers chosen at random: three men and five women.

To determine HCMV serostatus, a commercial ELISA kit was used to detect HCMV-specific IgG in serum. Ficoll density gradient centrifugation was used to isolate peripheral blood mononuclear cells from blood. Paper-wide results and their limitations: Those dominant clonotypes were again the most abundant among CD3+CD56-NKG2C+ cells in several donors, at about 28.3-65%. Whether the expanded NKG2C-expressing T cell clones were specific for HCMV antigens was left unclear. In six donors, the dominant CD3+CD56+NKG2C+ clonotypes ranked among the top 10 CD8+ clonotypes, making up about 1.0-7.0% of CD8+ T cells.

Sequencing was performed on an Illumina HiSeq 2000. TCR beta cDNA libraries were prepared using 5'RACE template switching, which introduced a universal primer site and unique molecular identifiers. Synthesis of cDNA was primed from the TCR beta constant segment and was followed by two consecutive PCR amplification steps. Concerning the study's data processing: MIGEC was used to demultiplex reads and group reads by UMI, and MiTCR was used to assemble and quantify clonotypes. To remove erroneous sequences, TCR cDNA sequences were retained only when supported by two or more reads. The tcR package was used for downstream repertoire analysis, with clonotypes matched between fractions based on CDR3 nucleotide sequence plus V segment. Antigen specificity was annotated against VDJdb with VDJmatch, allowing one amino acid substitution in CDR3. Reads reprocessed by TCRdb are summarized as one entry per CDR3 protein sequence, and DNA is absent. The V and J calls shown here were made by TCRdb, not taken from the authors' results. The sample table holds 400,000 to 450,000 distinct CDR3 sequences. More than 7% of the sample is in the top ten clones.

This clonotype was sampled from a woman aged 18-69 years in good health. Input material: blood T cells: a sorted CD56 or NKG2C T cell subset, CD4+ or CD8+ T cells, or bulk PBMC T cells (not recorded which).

CDR3 reads: CASSYSPGLAGLSYNEQFF. The rearranged chain carries TRBV6-2 or TRBV6-3 and TRBJ2-1; TCRdb reports TRBD2, a call that lacks DNA to check it against. From cysteine to phenylalanine, the CDR3 is 19 amino acids long. Only the protein sequence is given. The germline V gene gives CDR1 as MNHEY and CDR2 as SVGEGT.